This TCR beta chain was recorded in a study of T cell repertoires in cytomegalovirus infection. In the study overall: CMV epitopes used comprised recently identified HLA-C-restricted ones and well-studied HLA-B-restricted ones. Public TCR beta signatures marked donors with CMV infection and the matching HLA.

V gave up 7 bases and J gave up 3 bases, with 10 bases separating them. Germline V gene data show CDR1 as SNHLY and CDR2 as FYNNEI. The length of the CDR3 is 12 residues. In the case of this clonotype: Antigen: not known.

MiXCR was run by TCRdb on the reads, yielding one entry per CDR3 protein. The table has fewer than 650,000 distinct CDR3 sequences, around 40% seen once. This TCR was sampled from a human donor in good health (CMV status not recorded). Some clones in this sample may be carry-over from other donors' samples. Material: cultured PBMCs, obtained from culture after CMV antigen stimulation. The chain recombines TRBV2 with TRBJ2-7; D is unresolved. Written as DNA, the CDR3 is TGTGCCAGCACCGCGAAGCGCTACGAGCAGTACTTC. Protein product: CASTAKRYEQYF.